These T cell receptor beta chains were read from a single sample in a study of cytomegalovirus exposure and HLA in healthy donors. Only in-frame clones appear in the TCRdb table, and some are missing; sequencing was by immunoSEQ multiplex PCR. Among approximately 81,000 clones listed, 70% to 85% were seen once. Sequencing was performed on PBMCs. The receptors were gathered from a man aged 45-60 years in good health and CMV-seropositive. Each CDR3 is given with its conserved first and last residue. The D gene is left open where the match is weak. Size is stated for part of the rows, as once, few or many counts, or as a class when the clone is expanded.

v_call	cdr3_length	j_call	d_call	clone_size	cdr3_aa	cdr3_nt
TRBV7-9	11	TRBJ1-2	-	-	CAAGVGYGYTF	TGTGCCGCAGGGGTGGGCTATGGCTACACCTTC
TRBV7-7	16	TRBJ2-2	TRBD2	once	CASSLASGSLTGELFF	TGTGCCAGCAGCTTAGCTAGCGGGAGCCTCACCGGGGAGCTGTTTTTT
TRBV2	17	TRBJ2-1	TRBD1	-	CASSTPRDREVSDEQFF	TGTGCCAGCAGTACTCCCCGGGACAGGGAGGTTAGCGATGAGCAGTTCTTC
TRBV29-1	11	TRBJ1-2	-	-	CSVAGLWGYTF	TGCAGCGTTGCAGGACTATGGGGCTACACCTTC
TRBV27	12	TRBJ1-2	TRBD1	-	CATLDRNYGYTF	TGTGCCACCCTGGACAGGAACTATGGCTACACCTTC
TRBV7-9	12	TRBJ2-1	-	-	CASRTMTEEQFF	TGTGCCAGCAGAACTATGACAGAAGAGCAGTTCTTC
TRBV6-1	16	TRBJ2-3	-	few	CASSEEFTRSTDTQYF	TGTGCCAGCAGTGAAGAGTTTACTAGGAGCACAGATACGCAGTATTTT
TRBV10-2	17	TRBJ2-2	TRBD2	-	CARGTGTSGIHTGELFF	TGCGCCAGGGGGACCGGGACTAGCGGGATCCACACCGGGGAGCTGTTTTTT
TRBV30	12	TRBJ1-1	-	-	CAWSSRVTEAFF	TGTGCCTGGAGCTCCAGGGTAACTGAAGCTTTCTTT
TRBV29-1	14	TRBJ2-2	TRBD2	-	CSVEIKGRAGELFF	TGCAGCGTTGAAATAAAGGGGAGGGCCGGGGAGCTGTTTTTT
TRBV19	17	TRBJ2-3	TRBD2	-	CASSTGTTSSNTDTQYF	TGTGCCAGTAGTACTGGAACGACTAGCAGTAACACAGATACGCAGTATTTT
TRBV5-8	11	TRBJ2-1	-	-	CASSLSGDLFF	TGTGCCAGCAGCTTATCAGGGGATCTGTTCTTC
TRBV6-6	14	TRBJ1-1	TRBD1	-	CASSFPDRDTEAFF	TGTGCCAGCAGTTTTCCTGACAGGGACACTGAAGCTTTCTTT
TRBV5-1	13	TRBJ1-1	-	-	CASSSGQNAEAFF	TGCGCCAGCAGCTCTGGACAAAACGCTGAAGCTTTCTTT
TRBV4-1	14	TRBJ2-7	-	-	CASRQNQGLGEQYF	TGCGCCAGCAGACAAAACCAGGGCCTCGGGGAGCAGTACTTC
TRBV6-1	14	TRBJ2-3	-	-	CASSSILDGDTQYF	TGTGCCAGCAGTTCCATTCTAGACGGGGATACGCAGTATTTT
TRBV21-1	16	TRBJ1-1	-	large	CASSKLNTEENTEAFF	TGTGCCAGCAGCAAATTGAATACCGAGGAAAACACTGAAGCTTTCTTT
TRBV14	13	TRBJ2-6	-	-	CASNLVGANGLTF	TGTGCCAGCAACCTGGTTGGGGCCAACGGCCTGACTTTC
TRBV4-1	17	TRBJ2-1	TRBD1	-	CASSQTRLGGRYNEQFF	TGCGCCAGCAGCCAAACTCGGTTAGGGGGCAGATACAATGAGCAGTTCTTC
TRBV6-1	15	TRBJ1-3	-	once	CASSEAIGSGNTIYF	TGTGCCAGCAGTGAAGCAATCGGTTCTGGAAACACCATATATTTT
TRBV30	11	TRBJ2-1	-	-	CAWSVPPSTLF	TGTGCCTGGAGTGTACCGCCTAGCACTCTCTTC
TRBV6-4	15	TRBJ2-3	TRBD2	-	CAWGLAGGPKDTQYF	TGTGCCTGGGGCCTAGCGGGAGGGCCGAAAGATACGCAGTATTTT
TRBV7-2	16	TRBJ1-6	TRBD1	few	CASSLGQGLYNSPLHF	TGTGCCAGCAGCTTAGGACAGGGGCTCTATAATTCACCCCTCCACTTT
TRBV14	16	TRBJ1-1	TRBD1	-	CASSQAGTGYRTEAFF	TGTGCCAGCAGCCAAGCCGGGACAGGGTATCGGACTGAAGCTTTCTTT
TRBV14	14	TRBJ1-1	-	-	CASSQGAVNTEAFF	TGTGCCAGCAGCCAAGGGGCAGTAAACACTGAAGCTTTCTTT
TRBV5-4	16	TRBJ2-1	TRBD2	-	CASSPGGAGAHNEQFF	TGTGCCAGCAGCCCGGGAGGGGCGGGAGCACACAATGAGCAGTTCTTC
TRBV7-7	15	TRBJ2-3	-	-	CASSLGRLPTDTQYF	TGTGCCAGCAGCTTAGGGAGACTTCCCACAGATACGCAGTATTTT
TRBV11-2	12	TRBJ2-1	-	-	CASRQTSNEQFF	TGTGCCAGCAGACAAACTAGCAATGAGCAGTTCTTC
TRBV27	14	TRBJ2-3	-	few	CASFGGFRSDTQYF	TGTGCCAGCTTCGGAGGGTTTCGCTCAGATACGCAGTATTTT
TRBV5-4	14	TRBJ1-6	-	-	CASSLGQANSPLHF	TGTGCCAGCAGCTTGGGCCAGGCTAATTCACCCCTCCACTTT
TRBV2	13	TRBJ1-2	-	few	CASSEPLGYGYTF	TGTGCCAGCAGTGAACCCCTCGGCTATGGCTACACCTTC
TRBV9	17	TRBJ2-3	TRBD2	-	CASSVESAGGSTDTQYF	TGTGCCAGCAGCGTAGAATCAGCGGGAGGCTCGACAGATACGCAGTATTTT
TRBV7-9	14	TRBJ2-7	TRBD2	few	CASSLVGLEGEQYF	TGTGCCAGCAGCTTAGTTGGACTAGAGGGCGAGCAGTACTTC
TRBV30	17	TRBJ1-5	TRBD1	once	CAWSNPQGAFSNQPQHF	TGTGCCTGGAGTAACCCCCAGGGGGCCTTTAGCAATCAGCCCCAGCATTTT
TRBV15	12	TRBJ1-2	-	-	CATSKGGTGYTF	TGTGCCACCAGCAAGGGGGGGACTGGCTACACCTTC
TRBV7-6	15	TRBJ2-1	TRBD2	-	CASSFLAGAYNEQFF	TGTGCCAGCAGCTTTCTAGCGGGAGCCTACAATGAGCAGTTCTTC
TRBV6-4	16	TRBJ2-1	TRBD2	-	CASRVLAGGTYNEQFF	TGTGCCAGCAGGGTATTAGCGGGAGGAACATACAATGAGCAGTTCTTC
TRBV18	16	TRBJ2-5	TRBD2	once	CASSRGTSGAQETQYF	TGTGCCAGCTCACGGGGGACTAGCGGGGCCCAAGAGACCCAGTACTTC